The 24 T cell receptor beta chains reported below all come from one sample, sequenced in a study of blood T cell repertoires in COVID-19. TCRdb keeps only in-frame clones here, not all; method: immunoSEQ multiplex PCR. The table records 490,000 or so clones, 88% of them present only once. The sequenced material came from PBMCs or T cells enriched from blood (not recorded which). These receptors came from a woman aged 55-69 years who had recovered from COVID-19.

The genes are TRBV4-1 and TRBJ1-1; D is possibly TRBD1 (5 bases). Germline-derived CDR1 and CDR2 are MGHRA and YSYEKL. CDR3 length: 14 residues. Trimming left V 0 bases short and J 11 bases short, with 16 bases between. This CDR3 is CASSQDPTGGYAFF. For the CDR3, the DNA is TGCGCCAGCAGCCAAGATCCTACAGGAGGGTATGCTTTCTTT.

This chain uses TRBV5-1 with TRBJ2-6; D may be TRBD2 (6 bases). The CDR3 has 16 residues. The V and J ends lost 0 bases and 0 bases respectively, with 7 bases between them. Germline values: CDR1 SGHRS, CDR2 YFSETQ. The chain's CDR3 is CASSLGRDSGANVLTF. CDR3 sequence (DNA): TGCGCCAGCAGCTTGGGGCGGGACTCTGGGGCCAACGTCCTGACTTTC.

V gene TRBV11-2 combines with J gene TRBJ1-2; TRBD1 is a possible D gene (5 bases). The CDR3 spans 15 residues. The germline V gene encodes CDR1 SGHAT and CDR2 FQNNGV. Trimming stripped 5 bases from V and 2 bases from J, with 15 bases between. Written as DNA, the CDR3 is TGTGCCAGCAGCCAGGTGGGGGGAACGAACTATGGCTACACCTTC. It specifies CASSQVGGTNYGYTF. The full variable domain, its missing parts supplied by reference TRBV11-2 and TRBJ1-2, is EAGVAQSPRYKIIEKRQSVAFWCNPISGHATLYWYQQILGQGPKLLIQFQNNGVVDDSQLPKDRFSAERLKGVDSTLKIQPAKLEDSAVYLCASSQVGGTNYGYTFGSGTRLTVV.

This chain connects TRBV7-8 to TRBJ2-3; 7 nucleotides align to TRBD1. Germline CDR1 and CDR2: SGHVS and FQNEAQ. J was trimmed by 2 bases and V by 5 bases; bases with no gene match: 7. The CDR3 runs to 15 residues. DNA of the CDR3: TGTGCCAGCAGCCTTGGACAGGAGTTCACAGATACGCAGTATTTT. Protein product: CASSLGQEFTDTQYF.

The rearrangement links TRBV24-1 to TRBJ1-2; 7 nucleotides line up with TRBD1. Per germline, CDR1 KGHDR and CDR2 SFDVKD. V lost 6 bases and J lost 4; bases outside the gene matches: 4. This CDR3 contains 13 residues. The chain's CDR3 is CATSRDSFYGYTF. The CDR3 DNA follows: TGTGCCACCAGTCGGGACAGCTTCTATGGCTACACCTTC.

The V and J genes are TRBV29-1 and TRBJ1-1; 11 bases align to TRBD1. Germline V lookup: CDR1 SQVTM, CDR2 ANQGSEA. Losses at the gene ends were 6 bases for V and 4 bases for J; bases not matched to a gene: 4. This CDR3 is built from 13 residues. The CDR3 loop is CSVDGTGGTEAFF. Written as DNA, the CDR3 is TGCAGCGTGGATGGGACAGGGGGCACTGAAGCTTTCTTT.

This clone was observed a single time. J is TRBJ1-2 and V is TRBV19, with unresolved D. The CDR3 covers 14 residues. V lost 7 bases to trimming and J lost 4 bases, with 16 bases between them. CDR1 is LNHDA and CDR2 is SQIVND in the germline V gene (reference sequence). This chain's CDR3 is CASTRDHGSYGYTF. The CDR3 bases are TGTGCCAGTACCCGGGATCACGGAAGCTATGGCTACACCTTC.

In nucleotides, the CDR3 is TGTGCCAGCAGTACGTTTGGGCCAACTAATGAAAAACTGTTTTTT. Amino acid sequence: CASSTFGPTNEKLFF. This sequence joins TRBV2 and TRBJ1-4; D not resolved. In germline, CDR1 is SNHLY, CDR2 FYNNEI. V was cut by 5 bases and J by 0 bases, with 10 bases left in between. This CDR3 region has 15 residues.

The rearrangement uses TRBV7-9 and TRBJ2-7; weak D call: TRBD2 (5 bases). V was shortened by 5 bases and J by 2 bases, with 10 bases between the two germline ends. This CDR3 comprises 13 residues. Germline values: CDR1 SEHNR, CDR2 FQNEAQ (reference sequence). CDR3 in amino acids: CASSLGVTYEQYF. CDR3 nucleotide sequence: TGTGCCAGCAGCCTCGGGGTAACCTACGAGCAGTACTTC.

J is TRBJ2-6 and V is TRBV27; possibly TRBD2 for D (7 bases). The CDR3 loop spans 15 amino acids. V was shortened by 8 bases and J by 1 base, with 12 bases between the two germline ends. Germline-derived CDR1 and CDR2 are MNHEY and SMNVEV (reference sequence). Here the CDR3 reads CASARGGSGANVLTF. As DNA, the CDR3 is TGTGCCAGCGCAAGGGGGGGTTCTGGGGCCAACGTCCTGACTTTC. Looking up the rest from reference TRBV27 and TRBJ2-6 gives the full variable domain: EAQVTQNPRYLITVTGKKLTVTCSQNMNHEYMSWYRQDPGLGLRQIYYSMNVEVTDKGDVPEGYKVSRKEKRNFPLILESPSPNQTSLYFCASARGGSGANVLTFGAGSRLTVL.

This rearrangement joins TRBV28 to TRBJ1-6; D not resolved. V was trimmed by 9 bases and J by 7 bases, leaving 7 bases between them. CDR1 MDHEN and CDR2 SYDVKM come from the germline V gene. The CDR3 extends over 11 amino acids. The CDR3 DNA follows: TGTGCCAGTCGAGGGAATTCACCCCTCCACTTT. Translation: CASRGNSPLHF.

The V call is TRBV2, the J call TRBJ1-2; TRBD1 is a possible D gene (5 bases). CDR3 length: 14 amino acids. V gave up 8 bases and J gave up 2 bases, with 15 bases separating them. CDR1 is SNHLY and CDR2 is FYNNEI in the germline V gene. In DNA, the CDR3 is TGTGCCAGCCGCAGCAGGGCGGTGAACTATGGCTACACCTTC. This codes for CASRSRAVNYGYTF.

This clone was counted a single time. The rearrangement links TRBV4-1 to TRBJ2-3; a possible D gene is TRBD1 (5 bases). CDR1 MGHRA and CDR2 YSYEKL come from the germline V gene. The V and J ends lost 1 base and 0 bases respectively, with 14 bases between them. The CDR3 spans 17 residues. The CDR3 nucleotides are TGCGCCAGCAGCCAAGGGGGTTGGGGCAGCAGCACAGATACGCAGTATTTT. Translating gives CASSQGGWGSSTDTQYF.

This chain joins TRBV30 and TRBJ2-6; unclear D gene. V lost 4 bases and J lost 0, with 7 bases in between. Germline lookup yields CDR1 GTSNPN and CDR2 SVGIG (reference sequence). This CDR3 region has 14 residues. The CDR3 sequence is CAWNQASGANVLTF. Written as DNA, the CDR3 is TGTGCCTGGAACCAGGCCTCTGGGGCCAACGTCCTGACTTTC.

The gene calls are TRBV25-1 and TRBJ1-2; 7 positions agree with TRBD1. The CDR3 runs 16 residues. Germline CDR1 reads MGHDK; CDR2 reads SYGVNS. With 1 base clipped from V and 6 bases from J, the junction kept 11 bases outside the gene matches. The CDR3 spells CASSEWYLGQAHGYTF. The CDR3 DNA sequence: TGTGCCAGCAGTGAATGGTACCTCGGACAGGCTCATGGCTACACCTTC.

The V gene is TRBV5-6, the J gene TRBJ1-4; 8 bases map to TRBD1. Per the germline V gene, CDR1 is SGHDT and CDR2 is YYEEEE. V was clipped by 1 base and J by 3 bases; unmatched bases: 2. The CDR3 runs to 15 residues. As DNA, the CDR3 is TGTGCCAGCAGCTTGAGGGACAGGCCTAATGAAAAACTGTTTTTT. Its protein product is CASSLRDRPNEKLFF.

The chain has TRBV2 and TRBJ2-2, with TRBD2 matching 9 bases. Germline V gene data show CDR1 as SNHLY and CDR2 as FYNNEI. The V segment lost 0 bases and the J segment 4 bases; nucleotides outside the gene matches: 6. The CDR3 runs 17 residues. DNA of the CDR3: TGTGCCAGCAGTGAAGCCCCCGGACTAGCGCCCACCGGGGAGCTGTTTTTT. This translates into CASSEAPGLAPTGELFF.

This chain connects TRBV6-5 to TRBJ1-1; D may be TRBD1 (6 bases). The germline V and J ends were trimmed by 6 bases and 9 bases, with 14 bases remaining between them. Germline CDR1 is MNHEY and CDR2 is SVGAGI. This CDR3 comprises 12 residues. CDR3 bases: TGTGCCAGCAGGGTCGAGGACAGACAAGCTTTCTTT. It yields the protein CASRVEDRQAFF.

The chain uses TRBV10-3 and TRBJ2-7; 12 bases align to TRBD2. The CDR3 is 15 residues long. Trimming removed 4 bases from V and 3 bases from J; junction bases left unmatched: 4. CDR1 is ENHRY, CDR2 SYGVKD, per germline. CDR3 loop: CAISALAGGLYEQYF. The CDR3 DNA is TGTGCCATCAGTGCCCTAGCGGGGGGGCTCTACGAGCAGTACTTC.

V and J are TRBV6-5 and TRBJ1-1, with unresolved D. There are 12 residues in the CDR3. The germline V and J ends were trimmed by 9 bases and 1 base, with 9 bases remaining between them. Germline CDR1 is MNHEY and CDR2 is SVGAGI. The CDR3 spells CASFRANTEAFF. The CDR3 DNA reads as TGTGCCAGTTTTCGAGCGAACACTGAAGCTTTCTTT.

This clone was picked up a small number of times. The rearrangement links TRBV5-1 to TRBJ1-3, with a weak D call TRBD1 (5 bases). The CDR3 consists of 16 residues. V gave up 4 bases and J gave up 0 bases, with 14 bases separating them. The germline V gene has CDR1 SGHRS and CDR2 YFSETQ. The CDR3 DNA is TGCGCCAGCAGCCCGACAGTGCACAGCTCTGGAAACACCATATATTTT. It yields the protein CASSPTVHSSGNTIYF.

The chain has TRBV20-1 and TRBJ2-5; D not resolved. Germline assignment: CDR1 DFQATT and CDR2 SNEGSKA (reference sequence). The CDR3 contains 11 residues. The ends were cut back, 3 bases at V and 1 base at J, with 3 bases in the middle. The CDR3 nucleotides are TGCAGTGCTAGCGGCCAAGAGACCCAGTACTTC. Protein sequence: CSASGQETQYF.

This clone was observed a single time. This rearrangement joins TRBV7-6 to TRBJ1-1; D call uncertain. The V and J ends lost 1 base and 4 bases respectively, with 16 bases between them. Germline CDR1 and CDR2: SGHVS and FNYEAQ. This CDR3 region has 16 residues. The CDR3 coding sequence is TGTGCCAGCAGCTTAGATGTCCTGGGAGGGAGCACTGAAGCTTTCTTT. Its translation is CASSLDVLGGSTEAFF.

Here the CDR3 reads CASGSGDTQYF. The CDR3 region has the DNA TGTGCTAGTGGTTCAGGAGATACGCAGTATTTT. The chain employs TRBV12-5 and TRBJ2-3; D remains unclear. V was shortened by 4 bases and J by 5 bases, with 4 bases between the two germline ends. The CDR3 sequence is 11 residues long. Germline-derived CDR1 and CDR2 are LGHNT and FRNRAP.